This T cell receptor (beta chain) was documented in a study of blood T cell repertoires in COVID-19. Germline V gives CDR1 MNHEY, CDR2 SMNVEV (reference sequence). V shed 6 bases, J shed 8 bases, and the junction held 4 bases outside the gene matches. CDR3 length: 13 amino acids. The data were produced by immunoSEQ multiplex PCR, yet TCRdb's version contains in-frame clones alone and is incomplete. There are around 30,000 clones in the sample; roughly 87% occur only once, and about 14% lies in the top ten. Sequencing was done on a sample of peripheral blood. V usage is TRBV27 and J usage is TRBJ1-4, with 9 positions matching TRBD1. This TCR came from a human donor in a cohort sampled during active COVID-19. The donor label of this sample is uncertain. The CDR3 reads CASRGQGREKLFF. The CDR3 DNA reads as TGTGCCAGCAGGGGACAGGGACGCGAAAAACTGTTTTTT.